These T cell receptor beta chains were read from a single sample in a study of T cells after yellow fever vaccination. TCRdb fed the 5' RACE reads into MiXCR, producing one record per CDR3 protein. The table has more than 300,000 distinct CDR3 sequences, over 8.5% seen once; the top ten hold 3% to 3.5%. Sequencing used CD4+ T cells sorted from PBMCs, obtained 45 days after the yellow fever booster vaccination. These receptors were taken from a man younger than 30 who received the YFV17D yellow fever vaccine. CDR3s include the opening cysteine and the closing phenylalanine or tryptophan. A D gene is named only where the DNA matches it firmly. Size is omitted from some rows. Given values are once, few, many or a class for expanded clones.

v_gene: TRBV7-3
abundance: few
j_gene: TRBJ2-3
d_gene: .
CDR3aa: CASSLRRQRNPWGGTDTQYF
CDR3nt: TGTGCCAGCAGCTTAAGAAGGCAGCGGAATCCTTGGGGGGGCACAGATACGCAGTATTTT

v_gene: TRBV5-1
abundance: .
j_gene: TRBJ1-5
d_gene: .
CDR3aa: CASSLGFGGEPQHF
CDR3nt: TGCGCCAGCAGCTTGGGGTTTGGTGGGGAGCCCCAGCATTTT

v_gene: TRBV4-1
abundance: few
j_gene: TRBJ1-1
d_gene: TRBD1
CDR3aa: CASSQDAGGVLNTEAFF
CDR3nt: TGCGCCAGCAGCCAAGATGCAGGGGGCGTGCTGAACACTGAAGCTTTCTTT

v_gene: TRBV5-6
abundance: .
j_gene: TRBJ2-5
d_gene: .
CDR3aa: CASSWASPETQYF
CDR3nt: TGTGCCAGCAGCTGGGCGTCCCCAGAGACCCAGTACTTC

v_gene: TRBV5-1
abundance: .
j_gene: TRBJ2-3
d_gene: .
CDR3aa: CASSLALEFRDTQYF
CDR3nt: TGCGCCAGCAGCTTAGCCCTAGAGTTTAGGGATACGCAGTATTTT

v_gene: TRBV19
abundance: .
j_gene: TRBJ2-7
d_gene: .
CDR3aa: CASSPQLPYEQYF
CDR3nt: TGTGCCAGTAGCCCGCAGCTACCCTACGAGCAGTACTTC

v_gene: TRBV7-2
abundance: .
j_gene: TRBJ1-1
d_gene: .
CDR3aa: CASSPPGSQRTEAFF
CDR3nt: TGTGCCAGCAGCCCCCCAGGGAGTCAGCGCACTGAAGCTTTCTTT

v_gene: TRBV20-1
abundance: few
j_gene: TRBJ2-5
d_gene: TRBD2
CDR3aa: CSASGTTMGTQYF
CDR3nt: TGCAGTGCTTCCGGGACTACGATGGGGACCCAGTACTTC

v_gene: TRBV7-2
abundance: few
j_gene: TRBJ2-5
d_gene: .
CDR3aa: CASGPPGGARETQYF
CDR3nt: TGTGCCAGCGGACCGCCCGGAGGGGCGAGAGAGACCCAGTACTTC

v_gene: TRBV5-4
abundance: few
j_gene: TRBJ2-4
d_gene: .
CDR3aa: CASSTQYIQYF
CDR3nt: TGTGCCAGCAGCACACAGTACATTCAGTACTTC

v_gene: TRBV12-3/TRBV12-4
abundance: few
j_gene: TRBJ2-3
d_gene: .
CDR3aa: CASNPNGFSTDTQYF
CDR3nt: TGTGCCAGCAACCCGAATGGGTTCAGCACAGATACGCAGTATTTT

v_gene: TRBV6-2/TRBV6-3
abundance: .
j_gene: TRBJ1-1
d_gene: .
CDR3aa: CASSYRGGPTNTEAFF
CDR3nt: TGTGCCAGCAGTTACCGTGGCGGGCCGACGAACACTGAAGCTTTCTTT

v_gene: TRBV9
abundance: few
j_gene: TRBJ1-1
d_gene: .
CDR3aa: CASSRVEGNTEAFF
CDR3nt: TGTGCCAGCAGCAGGGTTGAGGGGAACACTGAAGCTTTCTTT

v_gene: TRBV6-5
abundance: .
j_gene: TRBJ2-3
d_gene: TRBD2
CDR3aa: CASSYLGGAVTNTQYF
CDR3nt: TGTGCCAGCAGTTACCTCGGGGGGGCCGTTACGAATACGCAGTATTTT

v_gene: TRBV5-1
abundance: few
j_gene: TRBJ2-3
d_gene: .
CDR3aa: CASSSGSGDTQYF
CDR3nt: TGCGCCAGCAGCTCCGGTTCGGGAGATACGCAGTATTTT

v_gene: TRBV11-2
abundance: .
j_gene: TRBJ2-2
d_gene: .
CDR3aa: CASSLDRGAELFF
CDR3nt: TGTGCCAGCAGCTTAGACCGGGGTGCGGAGCTGTTTTTT

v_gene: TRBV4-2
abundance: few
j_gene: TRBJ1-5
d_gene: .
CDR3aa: CASSQGSGVRNQPQHF
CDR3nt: TGTGCCAGCAGCCAAGGATCAGGTGTGCGCAATCAGCCCCAGCATTTT

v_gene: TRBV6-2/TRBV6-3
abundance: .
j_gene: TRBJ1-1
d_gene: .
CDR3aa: CASSYPSRGGLGNTEAFF
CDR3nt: TGTGCCAGCAGTTATCCCTCAAGGGGGGGTCTCGGGAACACTGAAGCTTTCTTT

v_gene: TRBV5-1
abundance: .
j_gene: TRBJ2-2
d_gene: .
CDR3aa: CASSFLQLNTGELFF
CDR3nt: TGCGCCAGCAGCTTTCTACAGTTGAACACCGGGGAGCTGTTTTTT

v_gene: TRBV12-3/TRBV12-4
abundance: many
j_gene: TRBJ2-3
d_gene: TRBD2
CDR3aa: CASGRLAVSTDTQYF
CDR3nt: TGTGCCAGCGGACGACTAGCGGTCAGCACAGATACGCAGTATTTT

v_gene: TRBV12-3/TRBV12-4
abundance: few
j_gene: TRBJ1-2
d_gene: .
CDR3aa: CASSLGDGSYNYGYTF
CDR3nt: TGTGCCAGCAGTTTGGGTGATGGTTCTTATAACTATGGCTACACCTTC

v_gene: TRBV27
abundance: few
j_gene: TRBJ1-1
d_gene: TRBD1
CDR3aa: CASYSWDRTNTEAFF
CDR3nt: TGTGCCAGTTATAGTTGGGACAGAACGAACACTGAAGCTTTCTTT

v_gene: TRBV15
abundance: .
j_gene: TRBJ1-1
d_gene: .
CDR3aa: CATTTWGVPGTTNTEAFF
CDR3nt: TGTGCCACCACCACCTGGGGGGTCCCAGGGACCACGAACACTGAAGCTTTCTTT

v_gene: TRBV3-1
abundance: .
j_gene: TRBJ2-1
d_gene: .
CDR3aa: CASSQVGGLTDNEQFF
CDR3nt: TGTGCCAGCAGCCAAGTAGGTGGACTAACTGACAATGAGCAGTTCTTC

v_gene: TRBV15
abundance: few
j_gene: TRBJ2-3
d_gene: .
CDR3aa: CATSRDRSRADTQYF
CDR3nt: TGTGCCACCAGCAGAGATAGGAGCAGGGCGGATACGCAGTATTTT

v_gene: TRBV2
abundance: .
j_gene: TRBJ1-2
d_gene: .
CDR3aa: CASRALNYGYTF
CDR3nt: TGTGCCAGCAGGGCGTTAAACTATGGCTACACCTTC

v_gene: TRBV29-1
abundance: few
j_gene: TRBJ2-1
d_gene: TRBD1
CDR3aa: CSVEEVPFHGQGHEQFF
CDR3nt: TGCAGCGTTGAAGAGGTTCCCTTCCATGGACAGGGCCATGAGCAGTTCTTC

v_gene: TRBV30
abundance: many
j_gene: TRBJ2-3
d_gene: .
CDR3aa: CAWGRRDTQYF
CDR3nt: TGTGCCTGGGGACGAAGGGATACGCAGTATTTT

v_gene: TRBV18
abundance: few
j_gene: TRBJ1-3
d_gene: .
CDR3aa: CASSPYDGLSSGNTIYF
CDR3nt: TGTGCCAGCTCACCCTACGATGGACTCTCCTCTGGAAACACCATATATTTT

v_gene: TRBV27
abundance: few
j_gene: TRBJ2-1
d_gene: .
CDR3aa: CASSRGARSNNEQFF
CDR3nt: TGTGCCAGCAGCCGGGGGGCCCGGAGTAACAATGAGCAGTTCTTC

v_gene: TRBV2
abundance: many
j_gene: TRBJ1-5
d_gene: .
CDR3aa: CASASWGGGNQPQHF
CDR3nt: TGTGCCAGCGCTTCTTGGGGAGGCGGCAATCAGCCCCAGCATTTT

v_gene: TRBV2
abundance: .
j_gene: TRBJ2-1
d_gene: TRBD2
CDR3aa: CASSSGGANEQFF
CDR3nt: TGTGCCAGCAGTAGCGGGGGGGCCAATGAGCAGTTCTTC

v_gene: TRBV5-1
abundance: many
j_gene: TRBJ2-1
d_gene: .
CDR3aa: CASSLRNRPTWYNEQFF
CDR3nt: TGCGCCAGCAGCTTGAGAAACAGGCCAACATGGTACAATGAGCAGTTCTTC

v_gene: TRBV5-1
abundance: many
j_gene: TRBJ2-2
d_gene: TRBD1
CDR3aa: CASSLGQGHTGELFF
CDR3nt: TGCGCCAGCAGCTTGGGACAGGGGCACACCGGGGAGCTGTTTTTT

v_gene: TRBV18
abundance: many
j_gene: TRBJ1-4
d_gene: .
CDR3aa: CASSRGGTNEKLFF
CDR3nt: TGTGCCAGCTCGCGTGGGGGCACTAATGAAAAACTGTTTTTT

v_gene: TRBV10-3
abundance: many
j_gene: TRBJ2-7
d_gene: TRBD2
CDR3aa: CAIRTGGSYEQYF
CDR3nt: TGTGCCATCAGGACGGGGGGCTCCTACGAGCAGTACTTC

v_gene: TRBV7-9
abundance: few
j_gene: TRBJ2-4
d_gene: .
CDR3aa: CASSNEGNIQYF
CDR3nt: TGTGCCAGCTCCAATGAGGGAAACATTCAGTACTTC